Listed below are T cell receptor beta chains from one sample, sequenced in a study of cytomegalovirus exposure and HLA in healthy donors. Generated by immunoSEQ multiplex PCR, the TCRdb table keeps only in-frame clones and is missing some. The repertoire includes about 99,000 clones, more than 75% of them detected once, and around 10% sits in the top ten. The sample consisted of PBMCs. These receptors came from a young woman in good health and CMV-seropositive. Each CDR3 is given with its conserved first and last residue. The order of the fields is J gene, V gene, clone size, D gene, CDR3 DNA, CDR3 protein. D genes are given only for firm matches. Clone size, where shown, is once, few, many, or a class for clones that have expanded.

TRBJ1-3,TRBV9,.,TRBD1,TGTGCCAGCAGCACCCGACAGGGGAGCTCTGGAAACACCATATATTTT,CASSTRQGSSGNTIYF
TRBJ2-5,TRBV6-1,.,TRBD2,TGTGCCAGCAGACAGACTAGCGGGTGGCAAGAGACCCAGTACTTC,CASRQTSGWQETQYF
TRBJ2-2,TRBV11-3,.,.,TGTGCCAGCAGCTTAGGTCTCGGGGAGCTGTTTTTT,CASSLGLGELFF
TRBJ1-6,TRBV4-3,few,.,TGCGCCAGCAGCCAGGAACAACAGGGTTCTAATTCACCCCTCCACTTT,CASSQEQQGSNSPLHF
TRBJ1-1,TRBV11-2,.,TRBD1,TGTGCCAGCAGCTTAGAAAGGACAGGGCGATGGGACACTGAAGCTTTCTTT,CASSLERTGRWDTEAFF
TRBJ2-7,TRBV7-8,.,.,TGTGCCAGCAGCTTACTCCTACAGCCCGGCGAGCAGTACTTC,CASSLLLQPGEQYF
TRBJ2-7,TRBV6-5,.,.,TGTGCCAGCAGTTCCCCTGTCAGGGACTCCTACGAGCAGTACTTC,CASSSPVRDSYEQYF
TRBJ2-5,TRBV5-1,.,.,TGCGCCAGCAGCTTGGGAGCCACAGGGATGGAGACCCAGTACTTC,CASSLGATGMETQYF
TRBJ1-1,TRBV7-3,.,.,TGTGCCAGCAGCTTAACAGGGGGCACTGAAGCTTTCTTT,CASSLTGGTEAFF
TRBJ1-2,TRBV10-3,.,TRBD1,TGTGCCATCAGTGAGTCTTTGGACAGGCTCTATGGCTACACCTTC,CAISESLDRLYGYTF
TRBJ1-1,TRBV7-2,.,.,TGTGCCAGCAGCACCCGACAGTGGTGGAACACTGAAGCTTTCTTT,CASSTRQWWNTEAFF
TRBJ1-5,TRBV6-6,.,.,TGTGCCAGCAGTGACCCGCTCAGGGTAGATCAGCCCCAGCATTTT,CASSDPLRVDQPQHF
TRBJ2-7,TRBV4-1,.,.,TGCGCCAGCAGCCAAGCCTTACAGGGAGGGAGAGGTGAGCAGTACTTC,CASSQALQGGRGEQYF
TRBJ2-7,TRBV7-2,.,.,TGTGCCAGCAGCTTAGGTAGCGTATCCTCCTACGAGCAGTACTTC,CASSLGSVSSYEQYF
TRBJ2-7,TRBV11-2,.,TRBD1,TGTGCCAGCAGCTTACACAGGGGGAACGAGCAGTACTTC,CASSLHRGNEQYF
TRBJ1-4,TRBV2,few,TRBD1,TGTGCCAGCAGTTTCTACAGGGGGCGGCGGGGGAGAGAAAAACTGTTTTTT,CASSFYRGRRGREKLFF
TRBJ2-7,TRBV7-2,.,TRBD2,TGTGCCAGCAGTCACGGGGGGGCCTACGAGCAGTACTTC,CASSHGGAYEQYF
TRBJ1-6,TRBV28,few,TRBD1,TGTGCCAGCAGCACGGACAGGGTGGGTTGGAACTATAATTCACCCCTCCACTTT,CASSTDRVGWNYNSPLHF
TRBJ2-4,TRBV4-1,.,TRBD1,TGCGCCAGCAGCCATGGACAGGGGAAAAACATTCAGTACTTC,CASSHGQGKNIQYF
TRBJ1-5,TRBV6-6,.,.,TGTGCCAGCAGTTACGAGGGTTGGCCCAGCAATCAGCCCCAGCATTTT,CASSYEGWPSNQPQHF
TRBJ1-4,TRBV7-9,.,.,TGTGCCAGCAGCCAATGGTTGGCGGACTTTAATGAAAAACTGTTTTTT,CASSQWLADFNEKLFF
TRBJ2-2,TRBV4-1,.,.,TGCGCCAGCAGCCAAGTTGCGGCCGGGGAGCTGTTTTTT,CASSQVAAGELFF
TRBJ1-2,TRBV19,.,.,TGTGCCAGTAGTACCCAAACCACAGGGTCCTATGGCTACACCTTC,CASSTQTTGSYGYTF